Listed below are T cell receptor beta chains from one sample, sequenced in a study of beta chain features in type 1 diabetes. Generated by immunoSEQ multiplex PCR, the TCRdb table keeps only in-frame clones and is missing some. The sample shows hundreds of thousands of clones, approximately 13% of them seen only once. Material for sequencing was naive CD4+ T cells from blood. These receptors came from a young man in good health. CDR3s include the opening cysteine and the closing phenylalanine or tryptophan.

j_call v_call cdr3_aa
TRBJ2-3 TRBV25-1 CASSDLRGLSTDTQYF
TRBJ2-4 TRBV7-9 CASSPMSKNIQYF
TRBJ1-5 TRBV14 CASSQFQGAQPQHF
TRBJ2-5 TRBV5-4 CASSPRAQETQYF
TRBJ2-3 TRBV5-6 CASSSGRTDTQYF
TRBJ2-6 TRBV25-1 CASSEGAFGANVLTF
TRBJ2-4 TRBV6-5 CASRPGHLAKNIQYF
TRBJ2-7 TRBV18 CASSLDLLGDYEQYF
TRBJ2-6 TRBV9 CASSAHGNSGANVLTF
TRBJ1-2 TRBV9 CASSVASRAFGYGYTF
TRBJ2-5 TRBV7-2 CASSLSGAGWETQYF
TRBJ1-3 TRBV5-1 CASSERTGFGNTIYF
TRBJ2-7 TRBV25-1 CASSATPSMRSRYEQYF
TRBJ2-1 TRBV15 CATSRDEHNEQFF
TRBJ2-6 TRBV6-6 CASSHLLSGANVLTF
TRBJ2-3 TRBV29-1 CSVASLPGVSTDTQYF
TRBJ2-1 TRBV7-2 CASSLSWDQLNEQFF
TRBJ1-5 TRBV4-1 CASSQESARGAWPQHF
TRBJ2-1 TRBV4-2 CASSQDSSRPQFF
TRBJ2-3 TRBV5-1 CASSGGRYTDTQYF
TRBJ1-2 TRBV4-3 CASSQAQRQDVYGYTF
TRBJ2-1 TRBV15 CATSRNRDSSYNEQFF
TRBJ2-7 TRBV18 CASSRPNMGSYEQYF
TRBJ1-1 TRBV9 CASSLILGTEAFF
TRBJ2-4 TRBV11-2 CASTKAAKNIQYF
TRBJ2-1 TRBV9 CASSPTTSSYNEQFF
TRBJ1-5 TRBV27 CASSLFPGRGSQPQHF
TRBJ2-1 TRBV5-1 CASSSRAANEQFF
TRBJ2-5 TRBV7-2 CASSPGPSGGYQETQYF
TRBJ2-2 TRBV7-2 CASCRDRNTGELFF
TRBJ1-1 TRBV30 CAWSDWTDSLMNTEAFF
TRBJ2-3 TRBV7-9 CASSSQYNTQYF
TRBJ2-1 TRBV30 CAWSLTSGRANEQFF
TRBJ2-3 TRBV29-1 CSVGVTDTQYF
TRBJ2-4 TRBV5-6 CASSLDYGIEDIQYF
TRBJ2-1 TRBV7-9 CASSPLRGSYNEQFF
TRBJ2-1 TRBV6-1 CASSVMTVNEQFF
TRBJ2-5 TRBV5-4 CASSPGQGVVEETQYF
TRBJ2-1 TRBV5-1 CASSLEWEEQFF
TRBJ2-3 TRBV4-2 CASSQVTSTPDTQYF
TRBJ2-2 TRBV14 CASSRLAGGRTGELFF
TRBJ2-1 TRBV6-5 CASSYSVTTNEQFF